This T cell receptor (beta chain) was recovered during a study of technical replicates of blood from several donors (dated by TCRdb to 2017 to 2019). The CDR3 has 14 amino acids, counting the end cysteine and phenylalanine. Kept here is only the CDR3 DNA, which spans 42 bases and is read in frame from base 1. V is cut by 5 bases and J by 3 bases, and the space between the germline ends is 13 bases. As encoded in the germline V gene, CDR1 is SGHVS while CDR2 is FNYEAQ. This clone was recorded only once. Its antigen is not yet known. Base qualities were left out, and no much larger clone turns up one base away. The library was obtained by the immunoSEQ multiplex PCR assay. The source is immuneACCESS, and TCRdb retained only in-frame sequences with V and J called. Part of the clones is not carried over; for the studies checked, unresolved V genes explain less than half of this, and the remainder is unexplained. This sample lists approximately 70,000 clones; roughly 93% were detected once. Together, the top ten hold approximately 0.39% of the sample.

The specimen was T cells isolated from PBMCs. The TCR originated in a human donor in good health. The sequence is built from TRBV7-6 and TRBJ1-2; the D gene cannot be named for sure. The CDR3 loop reads CASSPETGDYGYTF. The DNA reads as follows: TGTGCCAGCAGCCCCGAAACCGGGGACTATGGCTACACCTTC.